This T cell receptor (beta chain) appears in the sequencing data of a study of CD8 T cells in Susac syndrome. The V gene end was trimmed by 6 bases and the J gene end by 5 bases; junction bases not matched to a gene: 4. The CDR3 extends over 13 amino acids. When the RNA was reverse transcribed, random hexamers were used with an input of about 0.5 to 1 ug. Amplification of TCR beta CDR3 across 54 Vbeta and 13 Jbeta was performed with immunoSEQ multiplex PCR. TCRdb itself ran the immunoSEQ multiplex PCR reads through MiXCR, one entry per CDR3 protein. The sample lists roughly 150,000 distinct CDR3 sequences; roughly 94% were seen once. Isolation of CD8+ and CD4+ T cells was performed negatively, whereas enrichment of TEMRA cells was done by FACS.

The chain joins TRBV12-3 or TRBV12-4 to TRBJ1-3, with 7 bases lining up with TRBD1. The source material was CD8+ T cells from PBMCs. The source is a human donor with multiple sclerosis. CDR3 loop: CASSGQDRNTIYF. The CDR3 region has the DNA TGTGCCAGCAGCGGACAGGACAGAAACACCATATATTTT.